This TCR beta chain is from a study of control samples from healthy donors and cancer patients. TCRdb keeps only in-frame clones here, not all; method: immunoSEQ multiplex PCR. This sample has 160,000 or so clones, with 80% to 95% found just once. Sequenced input: blood. The receptor's source is a woman in her 30s in good health.

The CDR3 loop reads CASSLDQGATEAFF. The CDR3 DNA sequence: TGCGCCAGCAGCTTGGACCAGGGGGCCACTGAAGCTTTCTTT. The rearrangement uses TRBV5-1 and TRBJ1-1; 8 bases are shared with TRBD1. The CDR3 spans 14 residues. Germline CDR1 reads SGHRS; CDR2 reads YFSETQ. V was pared by 0 bases and J by 4 bases, with 2 bases of the junction left unmatched.